The 5 T cell receptor beta chains listed next were all sequenced from one sample in a study of blood T cell repertoires in COVID-19. Only in-frame clones appear in the TCRdb table, and some are missing; sequencing was by immunoSEQ multiplex PCR. Of approximately 350,000 clones in the sample, 70% to 90% were seen once. Input material: peripheral blood. Source of these receptors: a man aged 35 to 55 with acute or convalescent COVID-19.

This chain links TRBV4-1 with TRBJ2-7; possible D gene TRBD1, 5 bases. The CDR3 sequence is 15 residues long. The V end lost 0 bases, the J end lost 2 bases, and 11 bases lay between the germline ends. The germline V gene has CDR1 MGHRA and CDR2 YSYEKL. Written as DNA, the CDR3 is TGCGCCAGCAGCCAAGAATGGCAGGGAACCTACGAGCAGTACTTC. This gives the protein CASSQEWQGTYEQYF.

Written as DNA, the CDR3 is TGTGCCATCAGTGGTCGGGGGGGCACGCATGAGCAGTTCTTC. Amino acids: CAISGRGGTHEQFF. The chain recombines TRBV10-3 with TRBJ2-1; 8 bases are a match to TRBD2. The CDR3 has 14 amino acids. Losses at the gene ends were 4 bases for V and 8 bases for J; bases not matched to a gene: 7. Germline CDR1 and CDR2: ENHRY and SYGVKD.

V and J are TRBV3-1 (or the pseudogene TRBV3-2) and TRBJ1-2, with TRBD1 matching over 7 bases. The V segment lost 4 bases and the J segment 8 bases; nucleotides outside the gene matches: 13. Looked up from germline, CDR1 is LGHDT and CDR2 is YNNKEL (reference sequence). The CDR3 is made up of 15 amino acids. The CDR3 protein is CASSPEPGQRTGYTF. The DNA of the CDR3 is TGTGCCAGCAGCCCGGAGCCGGGACAGCGGACGGGCTACACCTTC.

This clone has a handful of counts. This chain links TRBV28 with TRBJ1-4; TRBD1 might be the D (5 bases). V lost 7 bases to trimming and J lost 5 bases, with 14 bases between them. This CDR3 region has 14 residues. The V gene's germline CDR1 is MDHEN and CDR2 SYDVKM. CDR3 DNA: TGTGCCAGCACCCTCGGGGGGACGAATGAAAAACTGTTTTTT. Translation gives CASTLGGTNEKLFF.

The rearrangement joins TRBV24-1 to TRBJ2-3; 9 nucleotides align to TRBD1. The CDR3 runs to 17 residues. After removal of 4 bases from V and 2 bases from J, the junction contained 9 bases not matched to a gene. CDR1 KGHDR and CDR2 SFDVKD come from the germline V gene. CDR3 sequence reads: CATSEGFRDRDTDTQYF. CDR3 DNA sequence: TGTGCCACCAGTGAGGGCTTTAGGGACAGGGACACAGATACGCAGTATTTT.